This entry is about one T cell receptor beta chain. Antigen unknown. Assay used: immunoSEQ multiplex PCR; TCRdb lists only in-frame clones, some missing. This table has approximately 11,000 clones, approximately 91% appearing once. The sample belongs to a study of graft-versus-host responses after intestinal transplantation. Study-wide results and limits: In recipient marrow, GvH clones were found, and some appeared first in ileum or blood.

V was trimmed by 4 bases and J by 6 bases, leaving 19 bases between them. CDR1 is SGHDT and CDR2 is YYEEEE in the germline V gene. This CDR3 spans 15 amino acids. Time point given: postoperative day 105 after intestinal transplantation (dayNNNN = postoperative day). The receptor's source is a human patient who received an intestinal transplant, so some T cells may come from the graft donor. This chain connects TRBV5-6 to TRBJ1-1; the D gene is possibly TRBD1 (5 bases). Sequenced here: PBMCs, sampled 105 days after intestinal transplantation. In DNA form, the CDR3 reads TGTGCCAGCAGCCTTCCGGGACTCAAGTCCCCTGAAGCTTTCTTT. It encodes CASSLPGLKSPEAFF.